Below are 16 T cell receptor beta chains sequenced from a single sample in a study of blood T cell repertoires in COVID-19. Method: immunoSEQ multiplex PCR; TCRdb's copy keeps in-frame clones and lacks some. The table lists roughly 40,000 clones, 85% of them singletons. The sample consisted of peripheral blood. The receptors originated from a human donor in a cohort sampled during active COVID-19.

This chain connects TRBV3-1 (or the pseudogene TRBV3-2) to TRBJ2-2; unclear D gene. The CDR3 has 11 amino acids. Germline-derived CDR1 and CDR2 are LGHDT and YNNKEL (reference sequence). V was pared by 3 bases and J by 9 bases, with 5 bases between. CDR3 DNA sequence: TGTGCCAGCAGCCAGCAGTGGGAGCTGTTTTTT. Protein sequence: CASSQQWELFF.

This clone came up once. Other DNA sequences in the same sample also yield this CDR3. The chain carries TRBV24-1 and TRBJ2-2; TRBD1 matches 8 bases. The length of the CDR3 is 16 residues. V shed 3 bases, J shed 0 bases, and the junction held 2 bases outside the gene matches. Germline CDR1 reads KGHDR; CDR2 reads SFDVKD. The CDR3 DNA is TGTGCCACCAGTGATCGGACAGGGTCGAACACCGGGGAGCTGTTTTTT. Its protein is CATSDRTGSNTGELFF.

The chain recombines TRBV5-1 with TRBJ2-2, with 9 positions matching TRBD1. CDR1 is SGHRS and CDR2 is YFSETQ in the germline V gene. This CDR3 has 15 amino acids. Unmatched junction bases numbered 10, after V lost 9 bases and J lost 4 bases. The CDR3 DNA reads TGCGCCACCGAGTCGACAGGGGGAGGCACCGGGGAGCTGTTTTTT. Encoded protein: CATESTGGGTGELFF.

The chain recombines TRBV10-2 with TRBJ2-5; 12 bases are a match to TRBD2. The CDR3 is 16 residues long. V shed 5 bases, J shed 1 base, and the junction held 5 bases outside the gene matches. Germline CDR1 reads WSHSY; CDR2 reads SAAADI. CDR3 protein: CASSRAGLAGQETQYF. The CDR3 nucleotides are TGCGCCAGCAGTAGAGCGGGACTAGCGGGCCAAGAGACCCAGTACTTC.

CDR3 bases: TGTGCCAGCAGGACAGGGGGCTACGAGCAGTACTTC. Its translation: CASRTGGYEQYF. This chain links TRBV25-1 with TRBJ2-7, with 9 bases that match TRBD1. The V gene end was trimmed by 6 bases and the J gene end by 3 bases; junction bases not matched to a gene: 0. This CDR3 contains 12 residues. Germline lookup yields CDR1 MGHDK and CDR2 SYGVNS.

J is TRBJ2-7 and V is TRBV11-3, with a possible D match to TRBD1 (6 bases). Germline-derived CDR1 and CDR2 are SGHNT and YENEEA. V was clipped by 1 base and J by 3 bases, with 16 bases between them. The CDR3 sequence is 16 residues long. CDR3 residues: CASSLALRQGRYEQYF. CDR3 coding DNA: TGTGCCAGCAGCTTAGCCCTCCGGCAGGGGCGCTACGAGCAGTACTTC.

This clone was seen a few times. The V call is TRBV6-5, the J call TRBJ1-6; 8 nucleotides agree with TRBD1. CDR1 MNHEY and CDR2 SVGAGI come from the germline V gene. V was clipped by 5 bases and J by 11 bases; unmatched bases: 8. This CDR3 has 14 residues. The CDR3 spells CASSQGQVQTPLHF. In DNA form, the CDR3 reads TGTGCCAGCAGTCAGGGACAGGTTCAGACACCCCTCCACTTT.

The V gene is TRBV19, the J gene TRBJ1-1; 7 nucleotides match TRBD1. The V gene end was trimmed by 7 bases and the J gene end by 6 bases; junction bases not matched to a gene: 8. This CDR3 comprises 13 residues. Germline CDR1 is LNHDA and CDR2 is SQIVND (reference sequence). CDR3 bases: TGTGCCAGTATCTATCATGGGACAGCTGAAGCTTTCTTT. Translated, it gives CASIYHGTAEAFF.

The chain carries TRBV5-1 and TRBJ1-2; TRBD1 aligns across 11 bases. The junction had 10 bases not matched to a gene; V was cut back by 4 bases and J by 8 bases. CDR1 and CDR2 from the germline V gene are SGHRS and YFSETQ. This CDR3 region has 15 residues. This CDR3 reads CASSPGTGGTWGYTF. Here the CDR3 DNA reads TGCGCCAGCAGCCCTGGGACAGGGGGAACCTGGGGCTACACCTTC. Variable domain in full (rest from reference TRBV5-1 and TRBJ1-2): KAGVTQTPRYLIKTRGQQVTLSCSPISGHRSVSWYQQTPGQGLQFLFEYFSETQRNKGNFPGRFSGRQFSNSRSEMNVSTLELGDSALYLCASSPGTGGTWGYTFGSGTRLTVV.

The chain joins TRBV10-3 to TRBJ2-2; no firm D call. This CDR3 has 14 amino acids. V gave up 0 bases and J gave up 7 bases, with 9 bases separating them. The germline V gene encodes CDR1 ENHRY and CDR2 SYGVKD. Here the CDR3 DNA reads TGTGCCATCAGTGAGTCGAAACAAATCGGGGAGCTGTTTTTT. The encoded protein is CAISESKQIGELFF.

V is TRBV27 and J is TRBJ2-5, with TRBD1 identical over 8 bases. CDR1 is MNHEY, CDR2 SMNVEV, per germline (reference sequence). The CDR3 consists of 15 residues. V was clipped by 5 bases and J by 1 base; unmatched bases: 6. CDR3: CASSGGQALQETQYF. Here the CDR3 DNA reads TGTGCCAGCAGTGGGGGACAGGCACTCCAAGAGACCCAGTACTTC.

This CDR3 reads CAWSSGVGGYTF. In nucleotides, the CDR3 is TGTGCCTGGAGTTCAGGGGTTGGTGGCTACACCTTC. The chain couples TRBV30 to TRBJ1-2; D may be TRBD1 (6 bases). V was clipped by 2 bases and J by 7 bases, with 11 bases between them. The germline V gene encodes CDR1 GTSNPN and CDR2 SVGIG (reference sequence). The CDR3 covers 12 residues.

The V call is TRBV29-1, the J call TRBJ2-7, with 8 bases lining up with TRBD2. V trimming: 6 bases; J trimming: 6 bases; junction bases outside the gene matches: 13. CDR3 length: 14 residues. Germline V gives CDR1 SQVTM, CDR2 ANQGSEA. CDR3 sequence reads: CSVREGGLVSEQYF. The CDR3 nucleotides read TGCAGCGTGAGAGAGGGGGGACTAGTTTCCGAGCAGTACTTC.

The rearrangement uses TRBV10-2 and TRBJ2-3; 11 bases align to TRBD2. Germline V CDR1 and CDR2: WSHSY, SAAADI. The V and J ends lost 2 bases and 2 bases, in that order; junction bases with no gene match: 12. The length of the CDR3 is 19 residues. The CDR3 sequence: CASSEHSGVAGGSTDTQYF. CDR3 nucleotide sequence: TGCGCCAGCAGTGAGCACAGTGGGGTAGCGGGGGGGTCCACAGATACGCAGTATTTT.

The chain is built from TRBV4-2 and TRBJ2-1; D perhaps matches TRBD2 (5 bases). Trimming stripped 2 bases from V and 10 bases from J, with 18 bases between. Looked up from germline, CDR1 is LGHNA and CDR2 is YNFKEQ. The CDR3 length is 15 residues. The CDR3: CASSQNLRSTGEQFF. Here the CDR3 DNA reads TGTGCCAGCAGCCAAAACCTGAGAAGCACGGGGGAGCAGTTCTTC.

The chain is built from TRBV19 and TRBJ2-7; 10 positions match TRBD1. The CDR3 spans 15 residues. Trimming cost V 7 bases and J 7 bases; bases outside gene matches: 13. Germline CDR1 and CDR2: LNHDA and SQIVND (reference sequence). The CDR3 DNA reads TGTGCCAGTACCGGAGGGACCGGGACAGGGGTTGAGCAGTACTTC. Amino acids: CASTGGTGTGVEQYF.